A single sample is the source of the 13 T cell receptor beta chains below, sequenced in a study of long-term antiretroviral therapy in people with HIV. Sequencing relied on immunoSEQ assay v3.0, run at survey level. The repertoire was sequenced with immunoSEQ multiplex PCR; TCRdb's copy has only in-frame clones and lacks some. The data hold tens of thousands of clones, with approximately 86% observed a single time. Sample: unsorted PBMCs, taken roughly 5 years before starting antiretroviral therapy. These receptors were obtained from a man in his fifties or sixties with HIV.

This chain uses TRBV7-2 with TRBJ2-5, with a possible D match to TRBD1 (6 bases). CDR1 and CDR2 (germline): SGHTA, FQGNSA. Deletions cut 1 base from V and 2 bases from J, with 14 bases between. The CDR3 length is 16 residues. Here the CDR3 DNA reads TGTGCCAGCAGCTTAGATCTGTGGACAGAACAAGAGACCCAGTACTTC. Protein: CASSLDLWTEQETQYF. Together with reference TRBV7-2 and TRBJ2-5, the CDR3 gives the full variable domain: GAGVSQSPSNKVTEKGKDVELRCDPISGHTALYWYRQSLGQGLEFLIYFQGNSAPDKSGLPSDRFSAERTGGSVSTLTIQRTQQEDSAVYLCASSLDLWTEQETQYFGPGTRLLVL.

The chain combines TRBV4-3 with TRBJ2-3; D gene ambiguous. Germline V gives CDR1 LGHNA, CDR2 YSLEER. Trimming took off 0 bases at V and 4 bases at J, with 17 bases between the two ends. This CDR3 comprises 17 residues. The CDR3 is CASSQEVRARWADTQYF. The CDR3 DNA reads TGCGCCAGCAGCCAAGAGGTTAGAGCGCGGTGGGCAGATACGCAGTATTTT.

The genes are TRBV5-8 and TRBJ1-1; D is undetermined. The germline gives CDR1 SGHTS, CDR2 YDEGEE. Between the trimmed V and J ends, which lost 0 bases and 1 base, there was a span of 7 bases. The CDR3 is made up of 14 amino acids. The CDR3 DNA is TGTGCCAGCAGCTTGGGGGCGACGAACACTGAAGCTTTCTTT. Translation gives CASSLGATNTEAFF.

The rearrangement joins TRBV30 to TRBJ1-3; D may be TRBD1 (5 bases). This CDR3 contains 15 residues. Germline V gene data show CDR1 as GTSNPN and CDR2 as SVGIG (reference sequence). The CDR3 protein is CATGGGALTGNTIYF. CDR3 in DNA: TGTGCGACGGGTGGAGGGGCTCTTACTGGAAACACCATATATTTT. The full variable domain, its missing parts supplied by reference TRBV30 and TRBJ1-3, is SQTIHQWPATLVQPVGSPLSLECTVEGTSNPNLYWYRQAAGRGLQLLFYSVGIGQISSEVPQNLSASRPQDRQFILSSKKLLLSDSGFYLCATGGGALTGNTIYFGEGSWLTVV.

This clone was found once. The J gene is TRBJ2-5, the V gene TRBV6-5, with TRBD1 identical over 9 bases. The junction had 6 bases not matched to a gene; V was cut back by 4 bases and J by 9 bases. The CDR3 extends over 13 amino acids. CDR1 is MNHEY and CDR2 is SVGAGI in the germline V gene. Written as DNA, the CDR3 is TGTGCCAGCAGTTTTCCAGGGACAGGGTCCCAGTACTTC. Translated: CASSFPGTGSQYF.

The J gene is TRBJ2-3, the V gene TRBV6-5; D is undetermined. The CDR3 sequence is 13 residues long. Between the trimmed V and J ends, which lost 0 bases and 5 bases, there was a span of 6 bases. The germline V gene encodes CDR1 MNHEY and CDR2 SVGAGI. The CDR3 sequence is CASSYSLGDTQYF. CDR3 DNA: TGTGCCAGCAGTTACTCGTTGGGAGATACGCAGTATTTT.

This chain joins TRBV5-6 and TRBJ1-2; D uncertain. Looked up from germline, CDR1 is SGHDT and CDR2 is YYEEEE. The length of the CDR3 is 11 residues. Trimming took off 2 bases at V and 2 bases at J, with 1 base between the two ends. The CDR3 sequence is CASSLNYGYTF. The CDR3 bases are TGTGCCAGCAGCTTAAACTATGGCTACACCTTC.

This rearrangement joins TRBV29-1 to TRBJ2-6; D is undetermined. Trimming pared 6 bases from V and 1 base from J, leaving 16 bases between. In germline, CDR1 is SQVTM, CDR2 ANQGSEA. CDR3 length: 16 amino acids. The CDR3 reads CSVQKDVNSGANVLTF. Here the CDR3 DNA reads TGCAGCGTCCAAAAGGATGTGAATTCTGGGGCCAACGTCCTGACTTTC.

As DNA, the CDR3 is TGCGCCAGCAGCCAAGAGGTGGATTACTACAATGAGCAGTTCTTC. Amino acids: CASSQEVDYYNEQFF. This rearrangement joins TRBV4-3 to TRBJ2-1; D gene ambiguous. The CDR3 is made up of 15 amino acids. Germline V gives CDR1 LGHNA, CDR2 YSLEER. V was trimmed by 0 bases and J by 3 bases, leaving 9 bases between them.

This clone is large by share. V gene TRBV28 combines with J gene TRBJ2-7; D unclear. V dropped 3 bases and J dropped 2 bases, with 11 bases sitting between them. Germline CDR1 reads MDHEN; CDR2 reads SYDVKM. This CDR3 spans 14 amino acids. CDR3 region: CASSLQGIAYEQYF. CDR3 in DNA: TGTGCCAGCAGTTTGCAAGGGATAGCCTACGAGCAGTACTTC.

The chain has TRBV7-9 and TRBJ2-7, with D unclear. This CDR3 is 13 amino acids long. Per germline, CDR1 SEHNR and CDR2 FQNEAQ (reference sequence). V was trimmed by 1 base and J by 3 bases, leaving 7 bases between them. The DNA of the CDR3 is TGTGCCAGCAGCTTAGGACCGGACTACGAGCAGTACTTC. This translates into CASSLGPDYEQYF.

This chain connects TRBV5-8 to TRBJ1-2; D is ambiguous. V was trimmed by 4 bases and J by 0 bases, leaving 16 bases between them. This CDR3 region has 16 residues. Germline V gene data show CDR1 as SGHTS and CDR2 as YDEGEE. CDR3 sequence: CASSIGLGQSNYGYTF. The CDR3 DNA reads as TGTGCCAGCAGCATAGGCCTAGGCCAGTCTAACTATGGCTACACCTTC.

The V gene is TRBV9, the J gene TRBJ1-3, with 8 positions matching TRBD1. CDR1 and CDR2 (germline): SGDLS, YYNGEE. The CDR3 runs to 18 residues. V trimming: 4 bases; J trimming: 2 bases; junction bases outside the gene matches: 14. Written as DNA, the CDR3 is TGTGCCAGCAGCTCAGTGGGTTTTTGGACAGGGCCTGGAAACACCATATATTTT. As protein: CASSSVGFWTGPGNTIYF.